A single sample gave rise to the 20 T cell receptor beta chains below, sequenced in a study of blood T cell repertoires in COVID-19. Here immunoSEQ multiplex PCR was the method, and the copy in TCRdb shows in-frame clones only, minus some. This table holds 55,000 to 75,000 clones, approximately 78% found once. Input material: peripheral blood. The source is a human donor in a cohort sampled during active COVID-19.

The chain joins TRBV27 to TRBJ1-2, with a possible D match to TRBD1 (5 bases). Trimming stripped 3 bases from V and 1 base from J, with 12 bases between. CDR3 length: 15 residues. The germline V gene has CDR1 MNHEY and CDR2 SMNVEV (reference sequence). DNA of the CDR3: TGTGCCAGCAGTTTTACGGGGGATCATAACTATGGCTACACCTTC. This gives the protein CASSFTGDHNYGYTF.

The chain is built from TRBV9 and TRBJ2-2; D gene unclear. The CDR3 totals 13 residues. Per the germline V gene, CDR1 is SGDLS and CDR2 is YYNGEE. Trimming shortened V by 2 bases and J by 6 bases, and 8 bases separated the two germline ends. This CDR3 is CASSVSMSGELFF. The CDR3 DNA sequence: TGTGCCAGCAGCGTTTCTATGTCCGGGGAGCTGTTTTTT.

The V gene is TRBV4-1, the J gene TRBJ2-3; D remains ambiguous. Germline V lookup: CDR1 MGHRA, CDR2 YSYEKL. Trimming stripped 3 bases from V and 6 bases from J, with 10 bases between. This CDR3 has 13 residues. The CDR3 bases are TGCGCCAGCAGCCATACCCCTGAGGATACGCAGTATTTT. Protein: CASSHTPEDTQYF.

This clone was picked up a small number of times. In nucleotides, the CDR3 is TGTGCCAGCAGTTTAAGAGGCAGGGCCGCTTTCTTT. As protein: CASSLRGRAAFF. The chain employs TRBV28 and TRBJ1-1; D perhaps matches TRBD1 (5 bases). The V gene's germline CDR1 is MDHEN and CDR2 SYDVKM. V was shortened by 2 bases and J by 11 bases, with 12 bases between the two germline ends. CDR3 length: 12 amino acids.

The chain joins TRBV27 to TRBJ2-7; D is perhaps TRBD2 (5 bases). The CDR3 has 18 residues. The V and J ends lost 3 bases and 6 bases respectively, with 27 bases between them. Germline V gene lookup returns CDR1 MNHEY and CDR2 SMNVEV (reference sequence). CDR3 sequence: CASSFRLGGLNVASEQYF. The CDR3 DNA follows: TGTGCCAGCAGTTTCCGTCTGGGCGGGCTTAACGTGGCTTCCGAGCAGTACTTC.

The CDR3 loop reads CASSLGQSTGELFF. The DNA of the CDR3 is TGTGCCAGCAGCCTGGGACAGAGCACCGGGGAGCTGTTTTTT. V is TRBV14 and J is TRBJ2-2; 7 bases line up with TRBD1. This CDR3 is 14 amino acids long. Germline V lookup: CDR1 SGHDN, CDR2 FVKESK. Trimming took 4 bases from V and 4 from J; bases not matched to a gene: 3.

As DNA, the CDR3 is TGTGCCACCAGTGATTTGGCGGGGACCCAGTACTTC. Protein: CATSDLAGTQYF. The V gene is TRBV24-1, the J gene TRBJ2-5; tentatively, D is TRBD2 (5 bases). The CDR3 has 12 residues. Germline V CDR1 and CDR2: KGHDR, SFDVKD. With 0 bases removed from V and 7 bases from J, the gap between germline ends came to 5 bases.

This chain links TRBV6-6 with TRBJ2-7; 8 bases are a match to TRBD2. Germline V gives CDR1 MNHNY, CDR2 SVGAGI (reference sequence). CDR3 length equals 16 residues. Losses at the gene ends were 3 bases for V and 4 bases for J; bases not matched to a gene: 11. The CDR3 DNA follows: TGTGCCAGCAGTTATCCCTCCGGGAGGGTAGGGTACGAGCAGTACTTC. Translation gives CASSYPSGRVGYEQYF.

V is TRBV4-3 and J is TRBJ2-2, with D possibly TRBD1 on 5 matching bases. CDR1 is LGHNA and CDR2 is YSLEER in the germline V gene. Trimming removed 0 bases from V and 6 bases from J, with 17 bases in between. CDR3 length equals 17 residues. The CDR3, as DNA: TGCGCCAGCAGCCAAGAAAGTCTTCGGACAACCCCCGGGGAGCTGTTTTTT. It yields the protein CASSQESLRTTPGELFF.

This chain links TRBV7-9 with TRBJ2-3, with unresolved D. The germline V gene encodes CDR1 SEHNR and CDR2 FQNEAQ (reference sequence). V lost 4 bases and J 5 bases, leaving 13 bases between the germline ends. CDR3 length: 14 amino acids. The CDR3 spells CASSSALTQDTQYF. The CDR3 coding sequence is TGTGCCAGCAGCTCTGCTCTGACACAAGATACGCAGTATTTT.

CDR3 DNA: TGTGCCTGGAGTGTTGGGGGCGGCTCCGCTGAAGCTTTCTTT. Protein: CAWSVGGGSAEAFF. The rearrangement uses TRBV30 and TRBJ1-1; D perhaps matches TRBD1 (6 bases). Trimming removed 0 bases at V and 6 bases at J, with 14 bases between. There are 14 residues in the CDR3. From germline, CDR1 is GTSNPN and CDR2 SVGIG (reference sequence).

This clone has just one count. The CDR3 sequence is CSAGLYEQYF. The CDR3 DNA is TGCAGTGCCGGACTCTACGAGCAGTACTTC. V is TRBV20-1 and J is TRBJ2-7, with a possible D match to TRBD2 (5 bases). CDR3 length: 10 residues. Germline values: CDR1 DFQATT, CDR2 SNEGSKA (reference sequence). V was shortened by 6 bases and J by 3 bases, with 6 bases between the two germline ends.

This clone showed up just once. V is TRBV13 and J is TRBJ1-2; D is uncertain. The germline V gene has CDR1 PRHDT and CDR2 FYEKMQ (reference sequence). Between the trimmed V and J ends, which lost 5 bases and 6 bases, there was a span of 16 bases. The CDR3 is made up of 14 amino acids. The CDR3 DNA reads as TGTGCCAGCAGCGAGAATCCGGGTCTCCATGGCTACACCTTC. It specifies CASSENPGLHGYTF.

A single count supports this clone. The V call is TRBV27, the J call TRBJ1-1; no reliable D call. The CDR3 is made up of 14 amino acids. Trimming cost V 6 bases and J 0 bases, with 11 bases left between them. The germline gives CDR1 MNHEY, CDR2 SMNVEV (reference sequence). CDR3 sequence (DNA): TGTGCCAGCAGCCGGTCGGGAATGAACACTGAAGCTTTCTTT. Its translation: CASSRSGMNTEAFF.

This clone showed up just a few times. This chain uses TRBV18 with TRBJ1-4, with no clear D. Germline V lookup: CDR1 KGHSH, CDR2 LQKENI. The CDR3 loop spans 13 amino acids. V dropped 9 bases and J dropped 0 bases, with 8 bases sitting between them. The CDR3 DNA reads TGTGCCAGTAACAGTGCAACTAATGAAAAACTGTTTTTT. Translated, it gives CASNSATNEKLFF.

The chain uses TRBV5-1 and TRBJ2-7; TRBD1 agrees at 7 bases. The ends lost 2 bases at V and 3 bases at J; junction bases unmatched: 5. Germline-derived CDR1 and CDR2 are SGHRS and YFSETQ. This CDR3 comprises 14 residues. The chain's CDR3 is CASSFTGTDYEQYF. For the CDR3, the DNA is TGCGCCAGCAGCTTTACAGGGACAGACTACGAGCAGTACTTC.

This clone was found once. CDR3 loop: CATSDTGTGKANEQFF. CDR3 DNA: TGTGCCACCAGTGACACCGGGACAGGGAAGGCCAATGAGCAGTTCTTC. The chain joins TRBV24-1 to TRBJ2-1; 9 bases line up with TRBD1. CDR3 size: 16 residues. J lost 6 bases, V lost 4 bases, and 9 bases had no gene match. CDR1 is KGHDR and CDR2 is SFDVKD in the germline V gene.

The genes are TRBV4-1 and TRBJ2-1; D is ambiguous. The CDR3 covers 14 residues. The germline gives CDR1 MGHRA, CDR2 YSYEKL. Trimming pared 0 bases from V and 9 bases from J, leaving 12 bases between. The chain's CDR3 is CASSQDPGLSEQFF. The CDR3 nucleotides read TGCGCCAGCAGCCAAGATCCTGGGCTCAGTGAGCAGTTCTTC.

In nucleotides, the CDR3 is TGTGCCAGCAGTTACAGGGGTCTAGCGGAGGCCGAGCAGTACTTC. Translated, it gives CASSYRGLAEAEQYF. The chain combines TRBV6-2 or TRBV6-3 with TRBJ2-7, with 7 bases aligning to TRBD2. Germline V gives CDR1 MNHEY, CDR2 SVGEGT. Germline trimming cut 2 bases from V and 6 bases from J; bases unmatched to any gene: 10. The CDR3 length is 15 residues.

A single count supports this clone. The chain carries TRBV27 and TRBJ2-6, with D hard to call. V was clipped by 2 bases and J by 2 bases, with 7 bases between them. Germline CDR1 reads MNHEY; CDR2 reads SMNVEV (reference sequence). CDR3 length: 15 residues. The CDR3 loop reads CASSLEFAGANVLTF. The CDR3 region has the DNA TGTGCCAGCAGTTTAGAGTTTGCTGGGGCCAACGTCCTGACTTTC.